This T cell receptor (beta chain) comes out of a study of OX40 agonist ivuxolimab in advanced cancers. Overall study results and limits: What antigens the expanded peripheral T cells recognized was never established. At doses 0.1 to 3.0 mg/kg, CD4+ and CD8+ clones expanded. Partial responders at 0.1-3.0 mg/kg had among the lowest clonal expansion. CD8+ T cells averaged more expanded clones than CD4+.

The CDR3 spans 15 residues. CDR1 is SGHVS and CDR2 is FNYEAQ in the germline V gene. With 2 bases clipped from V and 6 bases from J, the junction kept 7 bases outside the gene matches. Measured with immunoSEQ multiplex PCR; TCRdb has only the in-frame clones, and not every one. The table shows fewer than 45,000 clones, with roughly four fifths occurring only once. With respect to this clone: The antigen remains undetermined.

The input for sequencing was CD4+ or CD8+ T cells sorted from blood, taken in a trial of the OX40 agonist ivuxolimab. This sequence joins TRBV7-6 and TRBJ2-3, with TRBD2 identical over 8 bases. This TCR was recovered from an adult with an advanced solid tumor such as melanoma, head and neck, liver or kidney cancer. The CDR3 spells CASSLSSGATDTQYF. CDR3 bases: TGTGCCAGCAGCTTAAGTAGCGGGGCCACCGATACGCAGTATTTT.